Listed below are T cell receptor beta chains from one sample, sequenced in a study of shared clonotypes between healthy human individuals. Assay used: immunoSEQ multiplex PCR; TCRdb lists only in-frame clones, some missing. The sample lists about 450,000 clones; more than 75% were seen once. The sample comprised PBMCs. These receptors originate from a woman aged 40 to 55 in good health. Some clones in this sample may be carry-over from other donors' samples. Both conserved end residues are part of each CDR3. The D gene is left open where the match is weak. Size is omitted from some rows. Given values are once, few, many or a class for expanded clones.

j_call d_call v_call clone_size cdr3_aa cdr3_nt
TRBJ1-1 NA TRBV28 NA CASSELTALDTEAFF TGTGCCAGCAGTGAACTGACAGCGCTAGACACTGAAGCTTTCTTT
TRBJ2-7 NA TRBV28 NA CASSVAAVYEQYF TGTGCCAGCTCGGTTGCGGCAGTATACGAGCAGTACTTC
TRBJ2-3 TRBD2 TRBV28 NA CASSRLAGGTDTQYF TGTGCCAGCAGTCGACTAGCGGGGGGCACAGATACGCAGTATTTT
TRBJ2-2 NA TRBV9 NA CASSVDSRPRTGELFF TGTGCCAGCAGCGTAGATTCCAGGCCAAGAACCGGGGAGCTGTTTTTT
TRBJ1-3 TRBD1 TRBV5-1 NA CASSLAGQGVNTIYF TGCGCCAGCAGCTTGGCCGGACAGGGGGTAAACACCATATATTTT
TRBJ2-7 NA TRBV6-4 NA CASSDFRTSSSYEQYF TGTGCCAGCAGTGACTTTAGGACGTCAAGCTCCTACGAGCAGTACTTC
TRBJ1-4 NA TRBV7-8 NA CASSLAGQGILFF TGTGCCAGCAGCTTAGCGGGGCAGGGGATACTGTTTTTT
TRBJ2-3 NA TRBV5-4 NA CASRQGLTRTDTQYF TGTGCCAGCAGACAGGGACTTACGAGGACAGATACGCAGTATTTT
TRBJ2-1 TRBD2 TRBV7-9 NA CASSFGTSGYNEQFF TGTGCCAGCAGCTTTGGGACTAGCGGATACAATGAGCAGTTCTTC
TRBJ2-6 TRBD1 TRBV28 NA CASSAPGQGNPFNSGANVLTF TGTGCCAGCAGTGCACCGGGACAGGGAAACCCGTTTAACTCTGGGGCCAACGTCCTGACTTTC
TRBJ2-1 TRBD2 TRBV7-9 NA CASSSRLAGRGYNEQFF TGTGCCAGCAGCTCCAGACTAGCGGGACGAGGATACAATGAGCAGTTCTTC
TRBJ2-3 TRBD2 TRBV11-3 NA CASSSAGVTDTQYF TGTGCCAGCAGCTCCGCGGGGGTAACAGATACGCAGTATTTT
TRBJ2-7 NA TRBV1 NA CTSSQDLIVVCRNSYEQYF TGCACCAGCAGCCAAGATCTAATAGTAGTGTGTCGGAACTCCTACGAGCAGTACTTC
TRBJ2-1 TRBD2 TRBV7-9 once CASSIPGLAGGPDEQFF TGTGCCAGCAGCATCCCTGGACTAGCGGGAGGGCCGGATGAGCAGTTCTTC
TRBJ2-5 TRBD2 TRBV5-1 few CASSWGLAAFETQYF TGCGCCAGCAGCTGGGGACTAGCGGCATTCGAGACCCAGTACTTC
TRBJ2-7 TRBD2 TRBV2 NA CASRGLAGGSYEQYF TGTGCCAGCAGGGGGCTAGCGGGAGGGTCCTACGAGCAGTACTTC
TRBJ2-7 TRBD2 TRBV11-2 NA CASSPVAGGYEQYF TGTGCCAGCAGCCCCGTAGCGGGAGGTTACGAGCAGTACTTC
TRBJ2-6 NA TRBV27 NA CASSLRPSWVSGANVLTF TGTGCCAGCAGTCTCCGGCCGTCTTGGGTCTCTGGGGCCAACGTCCTGACTTTC
TRBJ2-7 TRBD1 TRBV29-1 NA CSVDRGRGLEQYF TGCAGCGTCGACAGGGGAAGGGGCCTCGAGCAGTACTTC
TRBJ2-7 NA TRBV11-2 NA CASSLDLSAPSYEQYF TGTGCCAGCAGCTTAGATCTTAGCGCCCCCTCCTACGAGCAGTACTTC
TRBJ2-7 NA TRBV11-2 NA CASSSRGYEQYF TGTGCCAGCAGCTCCAGGGGATACGAGCAGTACTTC
TRBJ2-3 NA TRBV7-3 NA CASSLNEADTQYF TGTGCCAGCAGCCTGAACGAGGCAGATACGCAGTATTTT
TRBJ1-1 NA TRBV9 NA CASSHMNTEAFF TGTGCCAGCTCTCATATGAACACTGAAGCTTTCTTT
TRBJ2-2 TRBD1 TRBV6-5 NA CASSDRELGELFF TGTGCCAGCAGTGACAGGGAGTTAGGGGAGCTGTTTTTT
TRBJ2-2 NA TRBV7-2 NA CASSAGPAGELFF TGTGCCAGCAGCGCAGGACCTGCCGGGGAGCTGTTTTTT
TRBJ1-1 NA TRBV9 few CASSGPGHTEAFF TGTGCCAGCAGCGGCCCGGGACACACTGAAGCTTTCTTT
TRBJ1-2 TRBD1 TRBV15 many CATSRATGGNYGYTF TGTGCCACCAGCAGAGCGACAGGGGGAAACTATGGCTACACCTTC
TRBJ1-2 TRBD1 TRBV30 few CACTPRDRGYGYTF TGTGCCTGCACCCCCCGGGACAGGGGGTATGGCTACACCTTC
TRBJ1-4 TRBD1 TRBV5-4 many CASSLAGGQGGGEKLFF TGTGCCAGCAGCTTGGCTGGGGGACAGGGCGGCGGTGAAAAACTGTTTTTT
TRBJ1-5 NA TRBV28 once CASRVQGNNQPQHF TGTGCCAGCAGAGTACAGGGAAACAATCAGCCCCAGCATTTT
TRBJ2-2 NA TRBV11-3 NA CASSLAGATGELFF TGTGCCAGCAGCTTAGCGGGGGCCACCGGGGAGCTGTTTTTT